This record looks at one TCR beta chain sequence and its context. CDR1 is DFQATT, CDR2 SNEGSKA, per germline (reference sequence). Germline trimming cut 6 bases from V and 6 bases from J; bases unmatched to any gene: 12. The CDR3 is 14 residues long. Each CDR3 protein is one row after TCRdb ran MiXCR on the 5' RACE reads. The data contain tens of thousands of distinct CDR3 sequences, about 11% of them singletons. The data belong to a study of early T cells in non-severe SARS-CoV-2 infection. Source material: whole blood. The chain carries TRBV20-1 and TRBJ1-2; 8 bases are a match to TRBD1. The TCR originated in an adult who was a healthcare worker with PCR-confirmed SARS-CoV-2 infection or an uninfected control (not recorded which). In nucleotides, the CDR3 is TGCAGTGCCCTCCTACCCCAGGGGGCGCATGGCTACACCTTC. Its translation: CSALLPQGAHGYTF.